This entry lists 21 T cell receptor beta chains sequenced from one sample in a study of OX40 agonist ivuxolimab in advanced cancers. Profiled with immunoSEQ multiplex PCR; TCRdb holds only in-frame clones, not every one. The profile covers fewer than 85,000 clones, with roughly 84% appearing a single time and 6.9% taken by the ten largest. The sample was CD4+ or CD8+ T cells sorted from blood, taken in a trial of the OX40 agonist ivuxolimab. The receptors come from an adult with an advanced solid tumor such as melanoma, head and neck, liver or kidney cancer.

The J gene is TRBJ2-5, the V gene TRBV19; D uncertain. The CDR3 has 12 amino acids. The V gene lost 3 bases and the J gene lost 2 bases, with 4 bases spanning the gap. The germline gives CDR1 LNHDA, CDR2 SQIVND (reference sequence). The chain's CDR3 is CASSMWQETQYF. The CDR3 region has the DNA TGTGCCAGTAGTATGTGGCAAGAGACCCAGTACTTC.

The CDR3 bases are TGTGCCAGCAGCCCCCCCTCGGGAGGGCGGGAGCTGTTTTTT. This gives the protein CASSPPSGGRELFF. The J gene is TRBJ2-2, the V gene TRBV7-2; 8 bases align to TRBD2. Germline V gives CDR1 SGHTA, CDR2 FQGNSA. This CDR3 has 14 amino acids. The V segment lost 5 bases and the J segment 9 bases; nucleotides outside the gene matches: 8.

This chain joins TRBV2 and TRBJ2-3; unclear D gene. From germline, CDR1 is SNHLY and CDR2 FYNNEI. There are 13 residues in the CDR3. V lost 3 bases and J 1 base, leaving 5 bases between the germline ends. The CDR3 bases are TGTGCCAGCAGTGAGACTGGCACAGATACGCAGTATTTT. This encodes CASSETGTDTQYF.

This chain uses TRBV19 with TRBJ1-1; no clear D. Germline CDR1 LNHDA, CDR2 SQIVND (reference sequence). This CDR3 contains 14 residues. Trimming removed 1 base from V and 5 bases from J, with 11 bases in between. CDR3 loop: CASSIAWVPTEAFF. DNA for the CDR3: TGTGCCAGTAGTATAGCTTGGGTTCCGACTGAAGCTTTCTTT.

The chain is built from TRBV11-3 and TRBJ2-7; possible D gene TRBD1, 5 bases. Trimming left V 6 bases short and J 5 bases short, with 17 bases between. Germline CDR1 reads SGHNT; CDR2 reads YENEEA. The CDR3 sequence is 14 residues long. The DNA for the CDR3 is TGTGCCAGCAGGTCCCCGCAGGGATTCCACGAGCAGTACTTC. It is translated as CASRSPQGFHEQYF.

The chain is built from TRBV5-1 and TRBJ2-2, with 8 bases lining up with TRBD1. From germline, CDR1 is SGHRS and CDR2 YFSETQ. The CDR3 has 19 amino acids. Losses at the gene ends were 0 bases for V and 3 bases for J; bases not matched to a gene: 13. As DNA, the CDR3 is TGCGCCAGCAGCTTGGCCGGACAGGGTATCTTTGGGGACACCGGGGAGCTGTTTTTT. Amino acids: CASSLAGQGIFGDTGELFF.

The chain has TRBV5-4 and TRBJ1-1; D perhaps matches TRBD1 (5 bases). CDR1 is SGHNT and CDR2 is YYREEE in the germline V gene (reference sequence). V shed 4 bases and J shed 1 base, with 14 bases lying between them. The CDR3 sequence is 15 residues long. The CDR3 spells CASSLWEGTNTEAFF. CDR3 in DNA: TGTGCCAGCAGCCTATGGGAGGGGACGAACACTGAAGCTTTCTTT.

This chain uses TRBV5-1 with TRBJ1-4, with a weak D call TRBD1 (5 bases). Germline assignment: CDR1 SGHRS and CDR2 YFSETQ. Trimming cost V 7 bases and J 4 bases, with 11 bases left between them. The CDR3 spans 13 residues. CDR3 sequence (DNA): TGCGCCAGCCGGATAAGGGGTAATGAAAAACTGTTTTTT. Its translation: CASRIRGNEKLFF.

This chain joins TRBV11-3 and TRBJ2-7, with 12 bases identical to TRBD2. Germline V gene data show CDR1 as SGHNT and CDR2 as YENEEA. The CDR3 sequence is 16 residues long. Germline trimming cut 4 bases from V and 3 bases from J; bases unmatched to any gene: 7. The CDR3: CASSSTSGRGHYEQYF. The CDR3 DNA sequence: TGTGCCAGCAGCTCGACTAGCGGGAGAGGTCACTACGAGCAGTACTTC.

As DNA, the CDR3 is TGTGCCTGGAGTGTAATCCGGGGCGGCACAGATACGCAGTATTTT. This sequence encodes CAWSVIRGGTDTQYF. The chain recombines TRBV30 with TRBJ2-3; D may correspond to TRBD1 or TRBD2 (5 bases each). CDR1 is GTSNPN, CDR2 SVGIG, per germline (reference sequence). With 0 bases removed from V and 1 base from J, the gap between germline ends came to 11 bases. This CDR3 is 15 amino acids long.

V usage is TRBV7-6 and J usage is TRBJ1-4; perhaps TRBD1 as D (5 bases). The CDR3 has 14 residues. The ends were cut back, 2 bases at V and 4 bases at J, with 8 bases in the middle. Germline V gene sequence: CDR1 SGHVS, CDR2 FNYEAQ. This chain's CDR3 is CASSLRRGNEKLFF. CDR3 DNA: TGTGCCAGCAGCTTAAGAAGGGGTAATGAAAAACTGTTTTTT. The whole variable domain, filled in from reference TRBV7-6 and TRBJ1-4, reads GAGVSQSPRYKVTKRGQDVALRCDPISGHVSLYWYRQALGQGPEFLTYFNYEAQQDKSGLPNDRFSAERPEGSISTLTIQRTEQRDSAMYRCASSLRRGNEKLFFGSGTQLSVL.

The chain combines TRBV7-9 with TRBJ2-7, with D maybe TRBD1 (5 bases). The CDR3 is 16 amino acids. Germline lookup yields CDR1 SEHNR and CDR2 FQNEAQ (reference sequence). V was clipped by 5 bases and J by 1 base, with 18 bases between them. DNA of the CDR3: TGTGCCAGCAGCACTCCTGCAGGGATTTCATCCTACGAGCAGTACTTC. Its protein is CASSTPAGISSYEQYF.

About this clone itself: At one boundary the junction diverges from the germline segment, which might be a read error. The identical CDR3 is also encoded by other nucleotide sequences in the sample. The chain carries TRBV18 and TRBJ2-7; possible D gene TRBD1, 5 bases. The CDR3 totals 18 residues. CDR1 KGHSH and CDR2 LQKENI come from the germline V gene. The CDR3 reads CASSPAEGAISLSYEQYF. DNA of the CDR3: TGCGCCAGCTCACCGGCCGAAGGGGCCATCTCCCTTTCCTACGAGCAGTACTTC.

As regards this clone: Other DNA sequences in the sample encode the same CDR3. J is TRBJ2-1 and V is TRBV7-8; no clear D. The CDR3 runs 15 residues. V shed 5 bases and J shed 2 bases, with 13 bases lying between them. The germline V gene encodes CDR1 SGHVS and CDR2 FQNEAQ. CDR3 residues: CASSIAGRAYNEQFF. The CDR3 nucleotides read TGTGCCAGCAGCATCGCCGGGCGTGCCTACAATGAGCAGTTCTTC. Full variable domain (missing parts from reference TRBV7-8 and TRBJ2-1): GAGVSQSPRYKVAKRGQDVALRCDPISGHVSLFWYQQALGQGPEFLTYFQNEAQLDKSGLPSDRFFAERPEGSVSTLKIQRTQQEDSAVYLCASSIAGRAYNEQFFGPGTRLTVL.

The V gene is TRBV21-1, the J gene TRBJ1-2; TRBD1, the table's D call, was not compared with the DNA. TRBV21-1 is a known pseudogene. The CDR3 totals 12 residues. The CDR3 region is CASSKGPYGYTF. CDR3 in DNA: TGTGCCAGCAGCAAAGGGCCCTATGGCTACACCTTC.

CDR3 in amino acids: CASSLAYSSSATNEKLFF. The DNA for the CDR3 is TGTGCCAGCAGCTTAGCTTACAGTTCTTCCGCAACTAATGAAAAACTGTTTTTT. The rearrangement joins TRBV7-2 to TRBJ1-4; D call uncertain. Per germline, CDR1 SGHTA and CDR2 FQGNSA. The V end was cut by 0 bases, the J end by 0 bases, with 14 bases between. CDR3 length: 18 amino acids.

The chain is built from TRBV7-2 and TRBJ2-5; maybe TRBD1 (6 bases). V lost 3 bases and J 6 bases, leaving 11 bases between the germline ends. The CDR3 totals 13 residues. Looked up from germline, CDR1 is SGHTA and CDR2 is FQGNSA. CDR3 residues: CASSFNREQTQYF. In DNA, the CDR3 is TGTGCCAGCAGCTTCAACAGGGAGCAGACCCAGTACTTC. Full variable domain (outside the CDR3, taken from reference TRBV7-2 and TRBJ2-5): GAGVSQSPSNKVTEKGKDVELRCDPISGHTALYWYRQSLGQGLEFLIYFQGNSAPDKSGLPSDRFSAERTGGSVSTLTIQRTQQEDSAVYLCASSFNREQTQYFGPGTRLLVL.

This clone was picked up a small number of times. The J gene is TRBJ2-7, the V gene TRBV14, with D maybe TRBD1 (6 bases). The CDR3 covers 12 residues. CDR1 SGHDN and CDR2 FVKESK come from the germline V gene. The ends were cut back, 4 bases at V and 6 bases at J, with 10 bases in the middle. The CDR3 DNA is TGTGCCAGCAGCCTACAGGGTGGCGAGCAGTACTTC. Translation: CASSLQGGEQYF.

The chain combines TRBV6-5 with TRBJ1-3; D is undetermined. The CDR3 is made up of 14 amino acids. V was clipped by 5 bases and J by 0 bases, with 8 bases between them. Germline CDR1 and CDR2: MNHEY and SVGAGI. CDR3 sequence (DNA): TGTGCCAGCAGTCCTCACAGCTCTGGAAACACCATATATTTT. As protein: CASSPHSSGNTIYF.

This sequence joins TRBV5-1 and TRBJ2-4; D not certain. Germline V lookup: CDR1 SGHRS, CDR2 YFSETQ. Trimming took off 0 bases at V and 8 bases at J, with 3 bases between the two ends. This CDR3 spans 11 amino acids. The CDR3 protein is CASSLDYIQYF. In DNA, the CDR3 is TGCGCCAGCAGCTTGGACTACATTCAGTACTTC. Looking up the rest from reference TRBV5-1 and TRBJ2-4 gives the full variable domain: KAGVTQTPRYLIKTRGQQVTLSCSPISGHRSVSWYQQTPGQGLQFLFEYFSETQRNKGNFPGRFSGRQFSNSRSEMNVSTLELGDSALYLCASSLDYIQYFGAGTRLSVL.

In this sample, this clone turned up once. This chain uses TRBV29-1 with TRBJ2-1; TRBD2 matches at 8 bases. The germline V gene has CDR1 SQVTM and CDR2 ANQGSEA. This CDR3 comprises 13 residues. J gave up 3 bases and V 5 bases, and 3 bases lay outside the gene matches. CDR3 sequence reads: CSVSGSDYNEQFF. In nucleotides, the CDR3 is TGCAGCGTTAGCGGGAGCGACTACAATGAGCAGTTCTTC.